This is a list of T cell receptor delta chains from one sample in a study of gamma-delta T cells after stem cell transplantation. TCRdb reprocessed the RT-PCR reads through CATT. The sample lists some 10,000 delta-chain clones; over 1% were seen once. The source material was gamma-delta T cells. The source of these receptors is a human donor. It is not recorded whose cells these are; they may come from a transplant donor. The CDR3 runs from the conserved cysteine through the conserved F or W. D genes are given only for firm matches. The size of a clone is reported for some rows only, either as once, few or many, or as a class for expanded clones.

abundance	v_gene	j_gene	d_gene	CDR3aa	CDR3nt
NA	TRDV2	TRDJ1	NA	CACDFVSTDKLIF	TGTGCCTGTGACTTCGTATCTACCGATAAACTCATCTTT
many	TRDV2	TRDJ1	TRDD3	CACAELGVLGDTNTDKLIF	TGTGCCTGTGCGGAATTGGGGGTACTGGGGGACACTAACACCGATAAACTCATCTTT
few	TRDV2	TRDJ1	TRDD3	CACDTLLGDKRTDKLIF	TGTGCCTGTGACACTCTACTGGGGGATAAGCGGACCGATAAACTCATCTTT
NA	TRDV2	TRDJ1	TRDD3	CACDKVDGGYLIF	TGTGCCTGTGACAAGGTGGATGGGGGATACCTCATCTTT
medium-sized	TRDV2	TRDJ3	TRDD3	CACDTAGGSSWDTRQMFF	TGTGCCTGTGACACAGCTGGGGGCAGCTCCTGGGACACCCGACAGATGTTTTTC
NA	TRDV2	TRDJ1	TRDD3	CACDSVLGDKARTDKLIF	TGTGCCTGTGACTCTGTACTGGGGGATAAAGCTCGGACCGATAAACTCATCTTT
medium-sized	TRDV2	TRDJ1	TRDD3	CACVHILGDTDKLIF	TGTGCCTGTGTCCACATACTGGGGGATACCGATAAACTCATCTTT
NA	TRDV2	TRDJ3	TRDD3	CACDPLLGDTSGSWDTRQMFF	TGTGCCTGTGATCCCCTACTGGGGGATACATCTGGTTCCTGGGACACCCGACAGATGTTTTTC
medium-sized	TRDV2	TRDJ1	TRDD3	CACDSLTGENTDKLIF	TGTGCCTGTGACTCCCTTACTGGGGAAAACACCGATAAACTCATCTTT
many	TRDV2	TRDJ3	TRDD3	CACDTGSTGGLTWDTRQMFF	TGTGCCTGTGACACCGGAAGTACTGGGGGACTAACCTGGGACACCCGACAGATGTTTTTC
medium-sized	TRDV2	TRDJ1	NA	CACDPVSGTDKLIF	TGTGCCTGTGACCCTGTTTCCGGCACCGATAAACTCATCTTT
medium-sized	TRDV2	TRDJ1	NA	CACDTLWGSRDDKLIF	TGTGCCTGTGACACTCTGTGGGGATCAAGGGACGATAAACTCATCTTT
NA	TRDV2	TRDJ1	TRDD3	CACDALLGRTDKLIF	TGTGCCTGTGACGCCTTACTGGGGAGGACCGATAAACTCATCTTT
many	TRDV2	TRDJ1	NA	CACDTVLVGDPLLHDKLIF	TGTGCCTGTGACACCGTGTTGGTTGGGGACCCGCTCCTCCACGATAAACTCATCTTT
NA	TRDV2	TRDJ1	TRDD3	CACDPILGDKGIADKLIF	TGTGCCTGTGACCCGATACTGGGGGATAAAGGAATTGCCGATAAACTCATCTTT
many	TRDV2	TRDJ3	TRDD3	CACDTLLGDTQRVSWDTRQMFF	TGTGCCTGTGACACCTTACTGGGGGATACGCAACGTGTATCCTGGGACACCCGACAGATGTTTTTC
many	TRDV2	TRDJ2	NA	CACDTLSRGDPLTAQLFF	TGTGCCTGTGACACCTTGTCGCGCGGGGATCCTTTGACAGCACAACTCTTCTTT
many	TRDV2	TRDJ3	TRDD3	CACDTAGLLGATRSWDTRQMFF	TGTGCCTGTGACACCGCGGGACTGCTGGGGGCTACCCGCTCCTGGGACACCCGACAGATGTTTTTC
NA	TRDV2	TRDJ1	NA	CACDILAKAGEPNTDKLIF	TGTGCCTGTGACATACTGGCGAAGGCTGGGGAGCCTAACACCGATAAACTCATCTTT
NA	TRDV2	TRDJ2	TRDD3	CACDILGDTKTAQLFF	TGTGCCTGTGACATACTGGGGGATACAAAGACAGCACAACTCTTCTTT
NA	TRDV2	TRDJ1	TRDD3	CACDTVAGGYADKLIF	TGTGCCTGTGACACCGTCGCTGGGGGATACGCCGATAAACTCATCTTT
many	TRDV2	TRDJ1	TRDD3	CACDTPWGDTDKLIF	TGTGCCTGTGACACTCCCTGGGGGGACACCGATAAACTCATCTTT
few	TRDV2	TRDJ1	TRDD3	CACDLLGDTATDKLIF	TGTGCCTGTGACCTACTGGGGGATACGGCGACCGATAAACTCATCTTT
many	TRDV2	TRDJ3	TRDD3	CACDKLGASSWDTRQMFF	TGTGCCTGTGACAAACTGGGGGCGAGCTCCTGGGACACCCGACAGATGTTTTTC
medium-sized	TRDV2	TRDJ1	TRDD3	CACDGILGERDKLIF	TGTGCCTGTGACGGAATACTGGGGGAGCGCGATAAACTCATCTTT
many	TRDV2	TRDJ1	NA	CACDTLEGIPTDKLIF	TGTGCCTGTGACACCCTTGAGGGGATTCCCACCGATAAACTCATCTTT
NA	TRDV2	TRDJ2	TRDD3	CACDTLGYSGGTAQLFF	TGTGCCTGTGACACACTGGGGTACTCCGGGGGGACAGCACAACTCTTCTTT
many	TRDV2	TRDJ1	TRDD3	CACDTVGGDTEGDKLIF	TGTGCCTGTGACACTGTCGGGGGGGATACGGAGGGCGATAAACTCATCTTT
many	TRDV2	TRDJ1	NA	CACDTVDRGITDKLIF	TGTGCCTGTGACACCGTAGATAGGGGAATCACCGATAAACTCATCTTT
many	TRDV2	TRDJ1	TRDD3	CACDPLLGDTRRPGKLIF	TGTGCCTGTGACCCGTTACTGGGGGATACCCGAAGACCGGGTAAACTCATCTTT
few	TRDV1	TRDJ1	TRDD3	CALGEKTRANVLGNTDTDKLIF	TGTGCCCTTGGGGAAAAAACTAGGGCCAACGTACTGGGGAATACGGACACCGATAAACTCATCTTT
medium-sized	TRDV2	TRDJ3	TRDD3	CACDSTGGLSWDTRQMFF	TGTGCCTGTGACAGTACTGGGGGCCTCTCCTGGGACACCCGACAGATGTTTTTC
few	TRDV2	TRDJ1	TRDD3	CACDGLLGDTRPGVADKLIF	TGTGCCTGTGACGGTTTACTGGGGGATACAAGGCCAGGTGTGGCCGATAAACTCATCTTT